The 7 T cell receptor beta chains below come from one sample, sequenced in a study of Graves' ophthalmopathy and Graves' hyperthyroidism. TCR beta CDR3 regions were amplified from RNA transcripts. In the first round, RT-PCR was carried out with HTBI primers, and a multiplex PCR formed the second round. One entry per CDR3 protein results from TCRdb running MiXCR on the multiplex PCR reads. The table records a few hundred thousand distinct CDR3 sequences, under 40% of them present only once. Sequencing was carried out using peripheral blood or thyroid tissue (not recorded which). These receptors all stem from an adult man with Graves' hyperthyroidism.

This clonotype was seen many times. This CDR3 reads CSALPLGNEQYF. In DNA, the CDR3 is TGCAGCGCCTTACCCCTAGGGAACGAGCAGTACTTC. The chain is built from TRBV29-1 and TRBJ2-7; no definite D call. This CDR3 region has 12 residues. Germline V gene data show CDR1 as SQVTM and CDR2 as ANQGSEA. V was trimmed by 7 bases and J by 5 bases, leaving 15 bases between them.

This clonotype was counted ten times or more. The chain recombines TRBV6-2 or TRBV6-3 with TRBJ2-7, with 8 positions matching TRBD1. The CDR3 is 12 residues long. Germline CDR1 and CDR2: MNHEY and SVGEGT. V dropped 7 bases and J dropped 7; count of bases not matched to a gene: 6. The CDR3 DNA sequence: TGTGCCAGCACGGACAGGGTAGAAGAGCAGTACTTC. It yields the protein CASTDRVEEQYF.

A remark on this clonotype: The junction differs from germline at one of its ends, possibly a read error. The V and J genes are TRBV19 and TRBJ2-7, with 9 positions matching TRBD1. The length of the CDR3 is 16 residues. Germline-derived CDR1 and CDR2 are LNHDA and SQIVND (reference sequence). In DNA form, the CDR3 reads TGTGCCAGTAGGGCTACGACCGGGACAGGGCCCTACGAGCGGTACTTC. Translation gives CASRATTGTGPYERYF.

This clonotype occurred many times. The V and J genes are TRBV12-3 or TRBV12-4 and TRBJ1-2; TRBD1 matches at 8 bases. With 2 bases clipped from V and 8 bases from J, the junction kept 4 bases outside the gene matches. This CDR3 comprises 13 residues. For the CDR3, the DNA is TGTGCCAGCAGTTTACAGGGGGCGCAGGGCTACACCTTC. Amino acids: CASSLQGAQGYTF.

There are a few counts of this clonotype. The CDR3 loop reads CASSLARQGANYEQYF. CDR3 in DNA: TGTGCCAGCAGCTTAGCGCGACAGGGGGCGAACTACGAGCAGTACTTC. The chain couples TRBV7-9 to TRBJ2-7, with 10 bases matching TRBD1. The V gene end was trimmed by 0 bases and the J gene end by 3 bases; junction bases not matched to a gene: 5. The germline V gene has CDR1 SEHNR and CDR2 FQNEAQ (reference sequence). CDR3 length: 16 amino acids.

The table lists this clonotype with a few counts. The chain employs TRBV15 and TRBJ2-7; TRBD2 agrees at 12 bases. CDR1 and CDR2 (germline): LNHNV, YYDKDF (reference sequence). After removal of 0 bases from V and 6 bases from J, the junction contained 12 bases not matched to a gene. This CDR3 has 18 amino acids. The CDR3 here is CATSRDLLAGGPPGEQYF. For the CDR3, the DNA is TGTGCCACCAGCAGAGATCTCCTAGCGGGAGGGCCCCCCGGCGAGCAGTACTTC.

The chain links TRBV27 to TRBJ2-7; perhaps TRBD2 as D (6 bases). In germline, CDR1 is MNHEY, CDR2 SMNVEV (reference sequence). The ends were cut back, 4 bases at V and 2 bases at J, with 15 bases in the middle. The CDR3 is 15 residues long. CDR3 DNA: TGTGCCAGCAGTTCCGGGACCGGGGGAGCCTACGAGCAGTACTTC. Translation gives CASSSGTGGAYEQYF.